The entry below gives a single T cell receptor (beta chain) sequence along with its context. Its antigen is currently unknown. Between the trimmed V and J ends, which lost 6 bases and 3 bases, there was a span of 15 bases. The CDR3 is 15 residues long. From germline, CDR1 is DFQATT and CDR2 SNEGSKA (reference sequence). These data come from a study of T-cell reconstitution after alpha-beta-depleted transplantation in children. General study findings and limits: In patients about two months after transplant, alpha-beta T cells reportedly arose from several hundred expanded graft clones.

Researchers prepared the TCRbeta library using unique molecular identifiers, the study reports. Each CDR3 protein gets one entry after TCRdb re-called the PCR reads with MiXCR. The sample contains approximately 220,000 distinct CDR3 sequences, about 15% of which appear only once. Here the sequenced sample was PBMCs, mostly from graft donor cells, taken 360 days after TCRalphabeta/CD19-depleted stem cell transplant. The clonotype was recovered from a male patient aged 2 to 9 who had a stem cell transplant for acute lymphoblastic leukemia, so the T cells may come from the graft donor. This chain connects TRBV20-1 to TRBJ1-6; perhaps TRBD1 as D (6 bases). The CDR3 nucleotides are TGCAGTGCGCCTCTGACAGGCGACTATAATTCACCCCTCCACTTT. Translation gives CSAPLTGDYNSPLHF.